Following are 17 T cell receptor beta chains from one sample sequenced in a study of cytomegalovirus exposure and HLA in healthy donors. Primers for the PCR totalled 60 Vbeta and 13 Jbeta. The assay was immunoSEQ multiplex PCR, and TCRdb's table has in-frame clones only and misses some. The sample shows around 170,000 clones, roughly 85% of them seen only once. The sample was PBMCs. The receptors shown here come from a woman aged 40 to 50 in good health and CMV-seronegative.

CDR3 DNA sequence: TGTGCCACCCGACAGGGAGTAAATTCTGGAAACACCATATATTTT. This translates into CATRQGVNSGNTIYF. The rearrangement joins TRBV5-4 to TRBJ1-3; 7 bases align to TRBD1. V shed 9 bases, J shed 1 base, and the junction held 10 bases outside the gene matches. Germline V CDR1 and CDR2: SGHNT, YYREEE (reference sequence). The CDR3 sequence is 15 residues long. The full variable domain, completed using reference TRBV5-4 and TRBJ1-3, is ETGVTQSPTHLIKTRGQQVTLRCSSQSGHNTVSWYQQALGQGPQFIFQYYREEENGRGNFPPRFSGLQFPNYSSELNVNALELDDSALYLCATRQGVNSGNTIYFGEGSWLTVV.

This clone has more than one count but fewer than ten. The CDR3 coding sequence is TGTGCCAGCAGTCCACCGGGACAGCAGAACACTGAAGCTTTCTTT. Its protein is CASSPPGQQNTEAFF. The V call is TRBV28, the J call TRBJ1-1, with TRBD1 matching 7 bases. The CDR3 contains 15 residues. Trimming at V came to 5 bases and at J to 1 base, leaving 7 bases not matched to a gene. Germline V lookup: CDR1 MDHEN, CDR2 SYDVKM.

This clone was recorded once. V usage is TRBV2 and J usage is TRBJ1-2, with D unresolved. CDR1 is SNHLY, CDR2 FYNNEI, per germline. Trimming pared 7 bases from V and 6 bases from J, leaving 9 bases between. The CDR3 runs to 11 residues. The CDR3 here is CASTRQDGYTF. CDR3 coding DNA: TGTGCCAGCACAAGGCAGGATGGCTACACCTTC.

The CDR3 DNA reads as TGTGCCAGTATGGCGCAGGGGGGCTTTCTCTATGGCTACACCTTC. It codes for CASMAQGGFLYGYTF. The rearrangement uses TRBV19 and TRBJ1-2, with 7 bases that match TRBD1. Looked up from germline, CDR1 is LNHDA and CDR2 is SQIVND (reference sequence). The CDR3 totals 15 residues. V was pared by 7 bases and J by 4 bases, with 12 bases of the junction left unmatched. Full variable domain (rest looked up from reference TRBV19 and TRBJ1-2): DGGITQSPKYLFRKEGQNVTLSCEQNLNHDAMYWYRQDPGQGLRLIYYSQIVNDFQKGDIAEGYSVSREKKESFPLTVTSAQKNPTAFYLCASMAQGGFLYGYTFGSGTRLTVV.

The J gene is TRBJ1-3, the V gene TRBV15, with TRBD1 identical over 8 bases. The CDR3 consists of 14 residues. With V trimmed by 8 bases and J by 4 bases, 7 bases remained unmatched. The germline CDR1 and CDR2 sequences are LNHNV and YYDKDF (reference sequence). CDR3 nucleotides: TGTGCCACCCGTCAGGGGGCGCGAGGAAACACCATATATTTT. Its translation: CATRQGARGNTIYF. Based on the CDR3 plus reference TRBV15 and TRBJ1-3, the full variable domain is DAMVIQNPRYQVTQFGKPVTLSCSQTLNHNVMYWYQQKSSQAPKLLFHYYDKDFNNEADTPDNFQSRRPNTSFCFLDIRSPGLGDTAMYLCATRQGARGNTIYFGEGSWLTVV.

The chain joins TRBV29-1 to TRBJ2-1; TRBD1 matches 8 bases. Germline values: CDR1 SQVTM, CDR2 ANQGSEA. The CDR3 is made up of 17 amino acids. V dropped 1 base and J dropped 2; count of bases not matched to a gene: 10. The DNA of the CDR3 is TGCAGCGTTGAAGGTTGGGCGACAGGGGCCGCCTACAATGAGCAGTTCTTC. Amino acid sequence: CSVEGWATGAAYNEQFF.

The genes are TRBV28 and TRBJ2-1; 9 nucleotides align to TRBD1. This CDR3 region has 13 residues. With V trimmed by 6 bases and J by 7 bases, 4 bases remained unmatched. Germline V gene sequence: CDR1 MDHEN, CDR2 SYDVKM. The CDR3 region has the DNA TGTGCCAGCAGGACAGGGGGTCTGAATGAGCAGTTCTTC. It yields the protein CASRTGGLNEQFF. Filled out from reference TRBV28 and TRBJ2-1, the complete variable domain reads DVKVTQSSRYLVKRTGEKVFLECVQDMDHENMFWYRQDPGLGLRLIYFSYDVKMKEKGDIPEGYSVSREKKERFSLILESASTNQTSMYLCASRTGGLNEQFFGPGTRLTVL.

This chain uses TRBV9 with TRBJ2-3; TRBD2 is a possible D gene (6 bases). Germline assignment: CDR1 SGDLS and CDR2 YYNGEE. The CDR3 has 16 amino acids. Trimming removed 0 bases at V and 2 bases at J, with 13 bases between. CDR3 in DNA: TGTGCCAGCAGCGTAGGGGGAGGTACAGTCACAGATACGCAGTATTTT. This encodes CASSVGGGTVTDTQYF.

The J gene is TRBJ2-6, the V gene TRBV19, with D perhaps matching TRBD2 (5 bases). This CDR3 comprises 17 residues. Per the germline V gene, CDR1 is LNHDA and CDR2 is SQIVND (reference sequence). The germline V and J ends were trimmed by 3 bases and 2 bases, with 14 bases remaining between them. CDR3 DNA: TGTGCCAGTAGTATTGCGCTTTTCGGGGCTGGGGCCAACGTCCTGACTTTC. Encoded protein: CASSIALFGAGANVLTF.

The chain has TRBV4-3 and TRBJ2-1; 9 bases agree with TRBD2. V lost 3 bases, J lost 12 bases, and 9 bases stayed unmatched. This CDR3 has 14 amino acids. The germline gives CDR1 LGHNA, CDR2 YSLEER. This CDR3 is CASSQVTSGHRQFF. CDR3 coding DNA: TGCGCCAGCAGCCAGGTAACTAGCGGGCACCGGCAGTTCTTC.

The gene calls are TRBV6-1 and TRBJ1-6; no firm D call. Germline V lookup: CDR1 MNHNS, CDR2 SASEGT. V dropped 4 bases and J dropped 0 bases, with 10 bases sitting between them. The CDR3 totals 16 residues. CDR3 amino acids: CASSAQISSYNSPLHF. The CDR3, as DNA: TGTGCCAGCAGTGCCCAGATAAGCTCCTATAATTCACCCCTCCACTTT.

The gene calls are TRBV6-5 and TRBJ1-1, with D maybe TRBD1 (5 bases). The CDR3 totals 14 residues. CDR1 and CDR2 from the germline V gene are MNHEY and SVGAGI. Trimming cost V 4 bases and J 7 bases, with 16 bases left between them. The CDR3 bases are TGTGCCAGCAGTTCGAGCACCCGGGGGGGTGAAGCTTTCTTT. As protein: CASSSSTRGGEAFF.

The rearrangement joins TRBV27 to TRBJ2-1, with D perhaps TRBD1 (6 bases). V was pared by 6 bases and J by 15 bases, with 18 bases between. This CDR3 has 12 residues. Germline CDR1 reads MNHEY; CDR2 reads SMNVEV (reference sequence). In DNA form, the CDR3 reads TGTGCCAGCAGCCAGAGGACAGACTCATGGTTCTTC. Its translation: CASSQRTDSWFF.

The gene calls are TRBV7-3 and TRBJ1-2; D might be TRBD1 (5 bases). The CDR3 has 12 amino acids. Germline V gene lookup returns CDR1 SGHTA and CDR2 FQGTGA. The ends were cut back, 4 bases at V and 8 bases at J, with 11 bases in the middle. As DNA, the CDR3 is TGTGCCAGCAGCTCAGGGCCAGGGGGCTACACCTTC. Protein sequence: CASSSGPGGYTF.

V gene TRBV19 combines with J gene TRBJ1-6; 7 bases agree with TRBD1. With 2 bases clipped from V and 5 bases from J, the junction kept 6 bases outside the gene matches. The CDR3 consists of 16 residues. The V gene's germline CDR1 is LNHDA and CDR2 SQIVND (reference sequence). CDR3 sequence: CASSISAGTDNSPLHF. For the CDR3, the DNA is TGTGCCAGTAGTATAAGCGCCGGGACAGATAATTCACCCCTCCACTTT.

CDR3 bases: TGTGCCAGCTCATCACGGGGCCCAACTAATGAAAAACTGTTTTTT. Protein sequence: CASSSRGPTNEKLFF. This chain uses TRBV18 with TRBJ1-4; D may be TRBD1 (5 bases). Germline V gene sequence: CDR1 KGHSH, CDR2 LQKENI. V lost 5 bases and J lost 0, with 10 bases in between. CDR3 length equals 15 residues.

The DNA of the CDR3 is TGTGCCAGCAGTCAAAGGGACAGAAGAGAGACCCAGTACTTC. Its translation: CASSQRDRRETQYF. This rearrangement joins TRBV6-6 to TRBJ2-5, with 7 bases fitting TRBD1. J was trimmed by 4 bases and V by 5 bases; bases with no gene match: 7. Germline-derived CDR1 and CDR2 are MNHNY and SVGAGI (reference sequence). CDR3 size: 14 residues.